This T cell receptor beta chain was recorded in a study of a mutant IDH1 vaccine in newly diagnosed glioma. Study-wide context: With temozolomide cycles, or 4-6 weeks after radiotherapy alone, vaccination was started. Averaging around 42 years of age, treated patients were 62.5% male and approximately 38% female.

The assay was immunoSEQ multiplex PCR, and TCRdb's table has in-frame clones only and misses some. This table has around 11,000 clones, 65% to 85% appearing once. Per germline, CDR1 MGHRA and CDR2 YSYEKL. After removal of 1 base from V and 0 bases from J, the junction contained 1 base not matched to a gene. This CDR3 has 15 residues. Time point in this sample: week 47, end of study. It was 300 ug of mutant IDH1 20-mer peptide that made up each vaccine dose, given with topical imiquimod. The count of this clone is one. Its antigen remains unidentified. The sample here was PBMCs, taken from a glioma patient whose treatment included an IDH1 peptide vaccine. The clonotype originates from a man aged 25 to 45 with glioma. The gene calls are TRBV4-1 and TRBJ2-3; 7 nucleotides line up with TRBD1. The DNA for the CDR3 is TGCGCCAGCAGCCAAGCAGGGGGTAGCACAGATACGCAGTATTTT. Amino acid sequence: CASSQAGGSTDTQYF.